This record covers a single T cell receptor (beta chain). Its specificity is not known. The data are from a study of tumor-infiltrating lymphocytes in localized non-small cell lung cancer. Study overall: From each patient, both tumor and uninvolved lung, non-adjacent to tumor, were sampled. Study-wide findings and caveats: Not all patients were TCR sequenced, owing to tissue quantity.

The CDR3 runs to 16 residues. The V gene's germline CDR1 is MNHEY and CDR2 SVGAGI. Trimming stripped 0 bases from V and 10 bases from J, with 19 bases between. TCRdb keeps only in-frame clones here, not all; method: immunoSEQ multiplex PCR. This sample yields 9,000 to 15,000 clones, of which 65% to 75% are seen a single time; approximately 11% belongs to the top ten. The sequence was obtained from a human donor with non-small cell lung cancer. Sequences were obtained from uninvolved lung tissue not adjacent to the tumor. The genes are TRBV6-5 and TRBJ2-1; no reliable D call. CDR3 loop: CASSYSLAGLGHEQFF. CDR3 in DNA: TGTGCCAGCAGTTACTCGTTAGCTGGGCTGGGCCACGAGCAGTTCTTC.